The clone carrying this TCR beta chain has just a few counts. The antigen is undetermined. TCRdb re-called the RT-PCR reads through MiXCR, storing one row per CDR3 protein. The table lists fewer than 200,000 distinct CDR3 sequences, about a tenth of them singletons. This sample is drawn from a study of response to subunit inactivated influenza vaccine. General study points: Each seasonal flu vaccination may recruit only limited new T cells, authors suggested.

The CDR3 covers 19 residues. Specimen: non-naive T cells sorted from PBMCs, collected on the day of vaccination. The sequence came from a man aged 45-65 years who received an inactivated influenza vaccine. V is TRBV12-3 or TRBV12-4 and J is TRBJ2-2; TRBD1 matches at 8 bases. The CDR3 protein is CTCRAGTGNVARNTGELFF. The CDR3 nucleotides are TGTACCTGCAGGGCCGGGACAGGAAATGTTGCCAGAAACACCGGGGAGCTGTTTTTT.